This T cell receptor (beta chain) was recorded in a study of OX40 agonist ivuxolimab in advanced cancers. Study in general: Of mixed ages from about 23 to 90 and averaging approximately 60 years, the group was over 80% male.

Data came from immunoSEQ multiplex PCR; TCRdb stores just in-frame clones and leaves some out. The table has about 64,000 clones, 75% to 90% seen once; the top ten hold roughly 1.2%. Unmatched junction bases numbered 4, after V lost 5 bases and J lost 1 base. There are 14 residues in the CDR3. The germline V gene has CDR1 SGHAT and CDR2 FQNNGV. This TCR was sampled from an adult with an advanced solid tumor such as melanoma, head and neck, liver or kidney cancer. This specimen was CD4+ or CD8+ T cells sorted from blood, taken in a trial of the OX40 agonist ivuxolimab. The chain carries TRBV11-2 and TRBJ1-1, with 7 nucleotides matching TRBD1. The CDR3 protein is CASSPTGENTEAFF. The CDR3 DNA is TGTGCCAGCAGCCCTACAGGGGAGAACACTGAAGCTTTCTTT. Complete variable domain (other parts from reference TRBV11-2 and TRBJ1-1): EAGVAQSPRYKIIEKRQSVAFWCNPISGHATLYWYQQILGQGPKLLIQFQNNGVVDDSQLPKDRFSAERLKGVDSTLKIQPAKLEDSAVYLCASSPTGENTEAFFGQGTRLTVV.